This TCR beta chain comes out of a study of shared clonotypes between healthy human individuals. Method: immunoSEQ multiplex PCR; TCRdb's copy keeps in-frame clones and lacks some. The sample yields about 2.4 million clones, 93% seen once. Turning to this clone: What it binds is not known.

Study-level results: On the whole, naive subsets had larger estimated richness than memory subsets had. Generation of non-shared clonotypes was less probable than generation of clonotypes shared by all four donors. A handful of donors held about 5% of naive CD4 clonotypes in common.

The material sequenced was naive CD4+ T cells from PBMCs. Stated subset: CD45RA+ positively selected. This receptor was obtained from a man younger than 35 in good health. Some clones in this sample may be carry-over from other donors' samples.

This CDR3 is CASSSGGPLNQPQHF. The CDR3 DNA sequence: TGTGCCAGCAGTTCAGGGGGTCCCCTCAATCAGCCCCAGCATTTT. The rearrangement uses TRBV28 and TRBJ1-5; 7 positions match TRBD1. The V gene's germline CDR1 is MDHEN and CDR2 SYDVKM. This CDR3 region has 15 residues. J was trimmed by 3 bases and V by 4 bases; bases with no gene match: 6.